The 15 T cell receptor beta chains reported below all come from one sample, sequenced in a study of PD-L1 blockade in urothelial cancer. Assay: immunoSEQ multiplex PCR; the TCRdb copy retains only in-frame clones and omits some. The sample lists approximately 50,000 clones; roughly 82% were seen once. The sample's time point: pretreatment peripheral blood. This material consisted of PBMCs, taken around atezolizumab (anti-PD-L1) treatment. These receptors all come from a man aged 50 to 59 with urothelial cancer.

The sample holds a few counts of this clone. The chain carries TRBV19 and TRBJ2-4; 9 bases are shared with TRBD1. V trimming: 6 bases; J trimming: 8 bases; junction bases outside the gene matches: 8. Germline loops: CDR1 LNHDA, CDR2 SQIVND (reference sequence). The CDR3 spans 14 residues. The CDR3 loop reads CASRPTGGVDIQYF. The CDR3 coding sequence is TGTGCCAGTAGGCCTACAGGGGGCGTGGACATTCAGTACTTC. The whole variable domain, filled in from reference TRBV19 and TRBJ2-4, reads DGGITQSPKYLFRKEGQNVTLSCEQNLNHDAMYWYRQDPGQGLRLIYYSQIVNDFQKGDIAEGYSVSREKKESFPLTVTSAQKNPTAFYLCASRPTGGVDIQYFGAGTRLSVL.

This clone was counted once. The V gene is TRBV28, the J gene TRBJ1-2, with D possibly matching TRBD1 (6 bases). The CDR3 runs to 15 residues. Germline assignment: CDR1 MDHEN and CDR2 SYDVKM. The V and J ends lost 3 bases and 3 bases respectively, with 14 bases between them. CDR3 sequence reads: CASSLERGLDYGYTF. The CDR3 DNA reads TGTGCCAGCAGTTTGGAGCGGGGGCTCGACTATGGCTACACCTTC.

This clone was found once. This rearrangement joins TRBV10-1 to TRBJ2-2; D may be TRBD1 (5 bases). The V gene lost 7 bases and the J gene lost 7 bases, with 16 bases spanning the gap. Germline CDR1 and CDR2: WNHNN and SYGVQD (reference sequence). The CDR3 consists of 14 residues. This CDR3 reads CASNVRTRGGELFF. CDR3 nucleotide sequence: TGCGCCAGCAATGTAAGGACAAGAGGCGGGGAGCTGTTTTTT.

The chain combines TRBV7-2 with TRBJ2-7; the D gene is possibly TRBD1 (6 bases). This CDR3 has 14 residues. V was trimmed by 5 bases and J by 0 bases, leaving 11 bases between them. Per the germline V gene, CDR1 is SGHTA and CDR2 is FQGNSA. The CDR3 bases are TGTGCCAGCAGCCGGGACAAGAGCTCCTACGAGCAGTACTTC. This sequence encodes CASSRDKSSYEQYF. Looking up the rest from reference TRBV7-2 and TRBJ2-7 gives the full variable domain: GAGVSQSPSNKVTEKGKDVELRCDPISGHTALYWYRQSLGQGLEFLIYFQGNSAPDKSGLPSDRFSAERTGGSVSTLTIQRTQQEDSAVYLCASSRDKSSYEQYFGPGTRLTVT.

This chain connects TRBV18 to TRBJ2-1; 11 positions agree with TRBD2. J gave up 9 bases and V 1 base, and 2 bases lay outside the gene matches. Germline assignment: CDR1 KGHSH and CDR2 LQKENI. This CDR3 comprises 14 residues. This chain's CDR3 is CASSPLAGGTEQFF. The DNA of the CDR3 is TGTGCCAGCTCACCACTAGCGGGAGGGACTGAGCAGTTCTTC.

V is TRBV29-1 and J is TRBJ1-1; TRBD1 matches at 9 bases. CDR1 and CDR2 (germline): SQVTM, ANQGSEA. V dropped 4 bases and J dropped 6; count of bases not matched to a gene: 0. This CDR3 region has 11 residues. In nucleotides, the CDR3 is TGCAGCGTTGGACAGGGGGCTGAAGCTTTCTTT. It specifies CSVGQGAEAFF.

This clone was picked up a small number of times. The V and J genes are TRBV4-1 and TRBJ1-2, with D perhaps TRBD1 (6 bases). The CDR3 is made up of 17 amino acids. Germline V lookup: CDR1 MGHRA, CDR2 YSYEKL. Trimming took off 6 bases at V and 8 bases at J, with 28 bases between the two ends. CDR3 coding DNA: TGCGCCAGCAGTCAACGGGGTCAAGGACAGAAAGTGGGGGGCTACACCTTC. As protein: CASSQRGQGQKVGGYTF.

The chain carries TRBV5-1 and TRBJ1-1, with 11 nucleotides matching TRBD1. The CDR3 has 16 amino acids. V dropped 9 bases and J dropped 5; count of bases not matched to a gene: 15. The V gene's germline CDR1 is SGHRS and CDR2 YFSETQ. In DNA form, the CDR3 reads TGCGCCACCAAAACCGGGACAGGGGGAGAGAGGACTGAAGCTTTCTTT. Translating gives CATKTGTGGERTEAFF.

The J gene is TRBJ1-6, the V gene TRBV11-3; D gene unclear. This CDR3 contains 13 residues. Trimming took off 1 base at V and 8 bases at J, with 6 bases between the two ends. Germline V gene sequence: CDR1 SGHNT, CDR2 YENEEA. The CDR3 DNA is TGTGCCAGCAGCTTAGGAGGAGATTCACCCCTCCACTTT. Amino acid sequence: CASSLGGDSPLHF.

The chain is built from TRBV2 and TRBJ2-7; D possibly corresponds to TRBD1 (6 bases). The CDR3 totals 14 residues. Germline-derived CDR1 and CDR2 are SNHLY and FYNNEI. The V end lost 7 bases, the J end lost 0 bases, and 13 bases lay between the germline ends. DNA of the CDR3: TGTGCCAGCAACCCGGACAGTTACTCCTACGAGCAGTACTTC. Protein sequence: CASNPDSYSYEQYF. The complete variable domain, with remaining parts taken from reference TRBV2 and TRBJ2-7, reads EPEVTQTPSHQVTQMGQEVILRCVPISNHLYFYWYRQILGQKVEFLVSFYNNEISEKSEIFDDQFSVERPDGSNFTLKIRSTKLEDSAMYFCASNPDSYSYEQYFGPGTRLTVT.

V is TRBV2 and J is TRBJ2-5; 12 nucleotides match TRBD2. The CDR3 is 14 amino acids. The V gene end was trimmed by 8 bases and the J gene end by 4 bases; junction bases not matched to a gene: 5. The germline V gene encodes CDR1 SNHLY and CDR2 FYNNEI. The CDR3 loop is CASHTSGGPETQYF. The CDR3 DNA sequence: TGTGCCAGCCATACTAGCGGGGGGCCAGAGACCCAGTACTTC.

The rearrangement uses TRBV13 and TRBJ2-3; D gene uncertain. The CDR3 length is 14 residues. The germline V and J ends were trimmed by 6 bases and 1 base, with 11 bases remaining between them. Germline-derived CDR1 and CDR2 are PRHDT and FYEKMQ (reference sequence). The CDR3 sequence: CASSEVWGTDTQYF. The CDR3 DNA reads as TGTGCCAGCAGTGAGGTATGGGGCACAGATACGCAGTATTTT.

CDR3 loop: CASSPAGGQTVYGYTF. In nucleotides, the CDR3 is TGTGCCAGCAGCCCAGCGGGGGGACAGACGGTCTATGGCTACACCTTC. The V call is TRBV7-8, the J call TRBJ1-2, with TRBD1 matching 7 bases. The CDR3 extends over 16 amino acids. Germline assignment: CDR1 SGHVS and CDR2 FQNEAQ. V lost 5 bases and J lost 4; bases outside the gene matches: 13.

V and J are TRBV7-6 and TRBJ1-1, with D uncertain. Trimming pared 2 bases from V and 1 base from J, leaving 8 bases between. Germline lookup yields CDR1 SGHVS and CDR2 FNYEAQ. The CDR3 spans 14 residues. CDR3 sequence (DNA): TGTGCCAGCAGCTTATTGCCAGAGAACACTGAAGCTTTCTTT. It is translated as CASSLLPENTEAFF.

This clone was picked up one time. The chain joins TRBV28 to TRBJ2-7, with TRBD1 identical over 12 bases. Germline CDR1 reads MDHEN; CDR2 reads SYDVKM. Unmatched junction bases numbered 11, after V lost 7 bases and J lost 7 bases. The CDR3 length is 15 residues. This CDR3 is CASIHSGQGAGEQYF. The CDR3 DNA is TGTGCCAGCATCCATTCGGGACAGGGGGCCGGGGAGCAGTACTTC. The full variable domain, completed using reference TRBV28 and TRBJ2-7, is DVKVTQSSRYLVKRTGEKVFLECVQDMDHENMFWYRQDPGLGLRLIYFSYDVKMKEKGDIPEGYSVSREKKERFSLILESASTNQTSMYLCASIHSGQGAGEQYFGPGTRLTVT.